The subject of this entry is one T cell receptor (beta chain). Its binding antigen is unknown. No base quality values were provided; no much bigger clone lies one nucleotide off. From the germline V gene, CDR1 is LGHNA and CDR2 is YNFKEQ. The CDR3 covers 15 residues, taking in both the cysteine and the phenylalanine. Only CDR3 DNA remains: 45 bases, in frame from the first base. V loses 5 bases at its end and J loses 2 bases; junction bases beyond the gene matches: 3. The donors were healthy, HIV-negative adults who had no recently reported acute infections or vaccinations. Every donor was a Caucasian adult living in Nashville, Tennessee, USA. Magnetic negative selection was used to enrich CD4+ T cells, after which naive cells were positively selected on CD45RA and the negative fraction became the memory subset. Blood was obtained by leukapheresis, after which PBMCs were separated by Ficoll-Histopaque density gradient centrifugation and cryopreserved in liquid nitrogen vapor phase. Analytical flow cytometry was used to check the purity and quantity of each magnetically sorted T cell population. Each sorted fraction had its genomic DNA isolated and then quantified by UV absorbance on a Nanodrop 2000c.

Using the deep immunoSEQ assay, TCR CDR3 regions were amplified from genomic DNA by multiplex PCR. Extracted genomic DNA from each cell subset was distributed evenly across all wells of several immunoSEQ 96-well plates, and each plate was treated as a replicate. For sorted subsets, roughly 200 ng of genomic DNA, equivalent to tens of thousands of T cell genomes, went into each replicate PCR. Purified libraries were measured with a Qubit 3.0 fluorometer, size-checked on a Bioanalyzer 2100, and measured again with the KAPA Library Quantification kit. Every immunoSEQ 96-well plate was sequenced on a dedicated single-read 150-cycle Illumina NextSeq 550 flow cell. In the source study's methods: Because the immunoSEQ output held only junctional sequences and lacked quality scores, the filtering could not match the filtering applied to full-length reads. To assign V/J genes and CDR3, sequences were annotated against IMGT germline references using PyIR, a Python wrapper for IgBLAST v1.9. Any read was removed if the V/J assignment was weak (E-value above 1e-6), the CDR3 was missing, or the read contained stop codons, out-of-frame junctions, or ambiguous translated residues. V3J clonotypes were defined as sequences sharing an identical inferred V gene, J gene, and CDR3 amino acid sequence. Percentage overlap between repertoires was calculated by dividing the number of shared unique clonotypes by the size of the smaller repertoire. Repertoire richness was assessed with RTK rarefaction, the Chao1 estimator, and Recon v2.1 estimates of unobserved clonotypes. For all TCRbeta clonotypes obtained by the gDNA method from several donors, generation probabilities were computed with OLGA. TCRdb's version of the immuneACCESS table is confined to in-frame rearrangements and falls short of the full clone set. An unresolved V gene accounts for under half of the shortfall where checked; the remainder is of unknown origin. From that table come the V and J calls and clone size; the DNA was used to work out D and trimming. Within this sample are under 300,000 clones, with just over 65% of them counted one time only. The ten top clones hold 11% of the sample.

The data are from a study of shared clonotypes between healthy human individuals (dated by TCRdb to about 2020). At the level of the whole study: The cohort included three men and a couple of women between 18 and 49 years of age. Per donor, three plates each were used for CD4 naive and CD4 memory, two for CD8 naive, and one for CD8 memory. Each donor's leukapheresis produced roughly between about 0.8 and 8.9 billion PBMCs. To increase sequencing depth and limit assay-specific biases, different laboratories used diverse techniques to prepare libraries and sequence TCR repertoires. To estimate repertoire size and how much clonotypes are shared between individuals, the study performed deep sequencing of blood TCR repertoires from about five healthy adults.

The investigation overall reported the following: Estimated clonotype richness was generally larger for naive than for memory subsets. Across a few donors, about 4.5% of naive CD4, roughly 3.5% of naive CD8, 2% to 2.5% of memory CD4, and roughly 0.41% of memory CD8 clonotypes were shared. Compared with non-shared clonotypes, the clonotypes found in all four sorted-subset donors had higher generation probabilities. The genetic and exposure-history diversity represented was limited by the small number of donors. Based on pairwise subsampling, the degree of clonotype sharing among donors was expected to be affected by sequencing depth. Only blood was sampled, and tissue TCR repertoires likely differ from those in blood. Rarefaction of sorted-subset datasets indicated incomplete sequencing despite the large sequencing depth.

The origin of this receptor is a man between 25 and 39 years old in good health. The chain is encoded by TRBV4-2 joined to TRBJ2-5; TRBD2 lines up with 12 middle nucleotides. The sample taken for sequencing was memory CD4+ T cells sorted from blood. The cell subset or site label corresponds to: CD45RA-negative fraction. The nucleotides are TGTGCCAGCAGCTGGGGGACTAGCGGGCAAGAGACCCAGTACTTC. Protein translation: CASSWGTSGQETQYF.